This TCR beta chain comes out of a study of T cells in Graves' hyperthyroidism and ophthalmopathy. Germline loops: CDR1 MNHNS, CDR2 SASEGT. V was pared by 6 bases and J by 8 bases, with 10 bases between. This CDR3 is built from 12 residues. This clonotype was seen more than once but under ten times. The CDR3 regions of TCR beta were amplified from RNA transcripts. The primer set for the first-round RT-PCR of the TCR CDR3 was HTBI. A single record per CDR3 protein comes from TCRdb applying MiXCR to the multiplex PCR reads. The sample lists more than 300,000 distinct CDR3 sequences, about 13% occurring once.

The chain has TRBV6-1 and TRBJ1-4, with D unclear. This receptor was identified in a woman aged 18-29 years with Graves' hyperthyroidism. The sample taken for sequencing was blood. The CDR3, as DNA: TGTGCCAGCAGGGGTAGCGGGGAAAAACTGTTTTTT. This gives the protein CASRGSGEKLFF.